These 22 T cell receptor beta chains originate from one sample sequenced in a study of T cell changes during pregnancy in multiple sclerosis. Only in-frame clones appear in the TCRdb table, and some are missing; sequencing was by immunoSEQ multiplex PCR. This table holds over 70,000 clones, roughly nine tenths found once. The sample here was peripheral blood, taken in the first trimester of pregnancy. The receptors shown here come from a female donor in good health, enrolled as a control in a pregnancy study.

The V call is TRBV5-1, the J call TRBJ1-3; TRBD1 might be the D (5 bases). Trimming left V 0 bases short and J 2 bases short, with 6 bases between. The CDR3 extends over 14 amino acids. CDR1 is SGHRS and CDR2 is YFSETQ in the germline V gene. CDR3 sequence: CASSLVGPGNTIYF. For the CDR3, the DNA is TGCGCCAGCAGCTTGGTGGGGCCTGGAAACACCATATATTTT.

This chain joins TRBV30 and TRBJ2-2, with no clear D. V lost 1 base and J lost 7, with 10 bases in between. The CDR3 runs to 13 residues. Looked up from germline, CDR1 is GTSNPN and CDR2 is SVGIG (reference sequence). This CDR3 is CAWSGVVGGELFF. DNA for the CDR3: TGTGCCTGGAGTGGAGTCGTTGGCGGGGAGCTGTTTTTT.

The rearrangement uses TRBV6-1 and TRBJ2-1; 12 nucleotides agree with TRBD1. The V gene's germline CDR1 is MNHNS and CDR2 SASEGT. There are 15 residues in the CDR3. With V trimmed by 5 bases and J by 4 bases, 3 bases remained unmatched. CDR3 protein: CASSRDRGLYNEQFF. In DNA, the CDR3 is TGTGCCAGCAGTAGGGACAGGGGGCTGTACAATGAGCAGTTCTTC.

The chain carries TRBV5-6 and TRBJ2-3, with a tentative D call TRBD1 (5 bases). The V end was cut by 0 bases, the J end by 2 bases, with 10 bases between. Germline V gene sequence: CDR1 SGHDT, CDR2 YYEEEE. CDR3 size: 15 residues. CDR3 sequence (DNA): TGTGCCAGCAGCTTGGGGGGCGCCAACACAGATACGCAGTATTTT. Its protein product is CASSLGGANTDTQYF.

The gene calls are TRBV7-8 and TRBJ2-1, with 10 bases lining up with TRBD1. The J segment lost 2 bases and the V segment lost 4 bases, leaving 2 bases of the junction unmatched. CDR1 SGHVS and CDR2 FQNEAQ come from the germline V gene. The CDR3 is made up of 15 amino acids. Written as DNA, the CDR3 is TGTGCCAGCAGCTCCGGACAGGGGGCCTACAATGAGCAGTTCTTC. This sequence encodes CASSSGQGAYNEQFF.

The CDR3 region is CASSLDPSGRPGNEQFF. The CDR3 region has the DNA TGCGCCAGCAGCTTGGACCCTAGCGGGAGGCCGGGGAATGAGCAGTTCTTC. The chain recombines TRBV5-1 with TRBJ2-1; 11 bases agree with TRBD2. The CDR3 loop spans 17 amino acids. J was trimmed by 7 bases and V by 0 bases; bases with no gene match: 9. Germline V gene data show CDR1 as SGHRS and CDR2 as YFSETQ. The full variable domain, in which reference TRBV5-1 and TRBJ2-1 provide the parts outside the CDR3, is KAGVTQTPRYLIKTRGQQVTLSCSPISGHRSVSWYQQTPGQGLQFLFEYFSETQRNKGNFPGRFSGRQFSNSRSEMNVSTLELGDSALYLCASSLDPSGRPGNEQFFGPGTRLTVL.

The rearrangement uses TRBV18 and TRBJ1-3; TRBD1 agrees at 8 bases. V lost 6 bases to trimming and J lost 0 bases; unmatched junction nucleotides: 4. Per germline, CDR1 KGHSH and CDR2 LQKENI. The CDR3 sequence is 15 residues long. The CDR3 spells CASSWDRSSGNTIYF. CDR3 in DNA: TGTGCCAGCTCCTGGGACAGGAGCTCTGGAAACACCATATATTTT.

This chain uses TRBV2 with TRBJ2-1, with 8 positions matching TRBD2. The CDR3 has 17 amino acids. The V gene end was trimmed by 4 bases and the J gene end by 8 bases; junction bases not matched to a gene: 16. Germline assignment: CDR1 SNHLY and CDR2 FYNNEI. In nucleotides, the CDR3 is TGTGCCAGCAGTGCTCTGGAGCTGGCGGGAGGAATCGATGAGCAGTTCTTC. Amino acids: CASSALELAGGIDEQFF. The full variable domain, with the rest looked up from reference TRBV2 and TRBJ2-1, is EPEVTQTPSHQVTQMGQEVILRCVPISNHLYFYWYRQILGQKVEFLVSFYNNEISEKSEIFDDQFSVERPDGSNFTLKIRSTKLEDSAMYFCASSALELAGGIDEQFFGPGTRLTVL.

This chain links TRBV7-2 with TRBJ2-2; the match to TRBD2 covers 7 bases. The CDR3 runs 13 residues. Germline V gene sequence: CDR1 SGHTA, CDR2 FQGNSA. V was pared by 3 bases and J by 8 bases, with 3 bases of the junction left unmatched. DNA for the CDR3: TGTGCCAGCAGCTTTGGGAGGGCGGGGGAGCTGTTTTTT. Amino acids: CASSFGRAGELFF.

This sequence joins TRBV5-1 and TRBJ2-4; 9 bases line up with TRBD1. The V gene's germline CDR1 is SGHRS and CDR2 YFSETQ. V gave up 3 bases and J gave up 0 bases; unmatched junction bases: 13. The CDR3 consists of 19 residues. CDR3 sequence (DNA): TGCGCCAGCAGCTATATGACAGGGGGTTATGGATTAGCCAAAAACATTCAGTACTTC. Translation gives CASSYMTGGYGLAKNIQYF. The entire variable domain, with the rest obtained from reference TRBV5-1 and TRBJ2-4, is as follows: KAGVTQTPRYLIKTRGQQVTLSCSPISGHRSVSWYQQTPGQGLQFLFEYFSETQRNKGNFPGRFSGRQFSNSRSEMNVSTLELGDSALYLCASSYMTGGYGLAKNIQYFGAGTRLSVL.

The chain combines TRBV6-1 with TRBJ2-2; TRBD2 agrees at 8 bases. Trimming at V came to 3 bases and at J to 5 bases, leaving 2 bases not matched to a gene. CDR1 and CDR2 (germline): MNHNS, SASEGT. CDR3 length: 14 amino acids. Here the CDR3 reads CASSDGGGTGELFF. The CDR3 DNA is TGTGCCAGCAGTGACGGGGGGGGAACCGGGGAGCTGTTTTTT.

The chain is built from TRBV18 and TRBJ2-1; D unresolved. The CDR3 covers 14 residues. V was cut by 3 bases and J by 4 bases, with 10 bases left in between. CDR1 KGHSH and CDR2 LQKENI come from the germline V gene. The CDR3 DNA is TGTGCCAGCTCACCCCCCACGGGTTACAATGAGCAGTTCTTC. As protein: CASSPPTGYNEQFF.

The CDR3 DNA is TGTGCCAGCACCGCCCACCGGGGGACAGATACGCAGTATTTT. Translation gives CASTAHRGTDTQYF. This chain links TRBV27 with TRBJ2-3, with D possibly TRBD2 on 6 matching bases. This CDR3 contains 14 residues. V was trimmed by 7 bases and J by 3 bases, leaving 14 bases between them. The V gene's germline CDR1 is MNHEY and CDR2 SMNVEV (reference sequence).

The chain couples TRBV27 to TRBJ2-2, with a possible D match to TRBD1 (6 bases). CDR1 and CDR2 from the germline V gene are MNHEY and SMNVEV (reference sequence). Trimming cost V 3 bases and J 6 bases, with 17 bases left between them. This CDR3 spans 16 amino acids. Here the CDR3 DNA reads TGTGCCAGCAGTTTCGAACAGGGTTCCCCCCCCGGGGAGCTGTTTTTT. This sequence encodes CASSFEQGSPPGELFF.

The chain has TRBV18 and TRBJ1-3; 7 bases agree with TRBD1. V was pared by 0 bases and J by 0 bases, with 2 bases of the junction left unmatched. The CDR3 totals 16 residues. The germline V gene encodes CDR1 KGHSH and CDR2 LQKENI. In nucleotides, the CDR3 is TGTGCCAGCTCACCACCGGGACAGAACTCTGGAAACACCATATATTTT. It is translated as CASSPPGQNSGNTIYF.

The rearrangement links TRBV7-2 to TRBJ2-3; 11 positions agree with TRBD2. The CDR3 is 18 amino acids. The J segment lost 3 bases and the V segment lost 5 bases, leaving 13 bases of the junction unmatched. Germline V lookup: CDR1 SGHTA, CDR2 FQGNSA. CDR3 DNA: TGTGCCAGCAGCCTCAGACCACCGGGACTAGCGGCGACAGATACGCAGTATTTT. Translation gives CASSLRPPGLAATDTQYF.

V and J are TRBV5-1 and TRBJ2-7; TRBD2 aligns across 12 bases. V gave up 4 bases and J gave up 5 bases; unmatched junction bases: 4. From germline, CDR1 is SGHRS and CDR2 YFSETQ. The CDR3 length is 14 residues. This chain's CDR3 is CASSRTSGTNEQYF. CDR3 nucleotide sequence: TGCGCCAGCAGCCGGACTAGCGGGACGAACGAGCAGTACTTC.

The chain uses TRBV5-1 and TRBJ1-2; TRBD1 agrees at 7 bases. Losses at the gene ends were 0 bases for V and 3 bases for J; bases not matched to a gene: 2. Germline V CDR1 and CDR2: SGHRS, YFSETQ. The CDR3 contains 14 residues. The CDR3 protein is CASSLDTGDYGYTF. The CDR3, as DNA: TGCGCCAGCAGCTTGGATACAGGGGACTATGGCTACACCTTC.

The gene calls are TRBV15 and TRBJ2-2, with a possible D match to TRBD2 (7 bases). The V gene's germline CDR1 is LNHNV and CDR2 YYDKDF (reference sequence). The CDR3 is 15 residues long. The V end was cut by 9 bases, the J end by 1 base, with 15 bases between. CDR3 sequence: CATRGGLQNTGELFF. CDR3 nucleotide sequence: TGTGCCACTAGGGGGGGGCTTCAGAACACCGGGGAGCTGTTTTTT.

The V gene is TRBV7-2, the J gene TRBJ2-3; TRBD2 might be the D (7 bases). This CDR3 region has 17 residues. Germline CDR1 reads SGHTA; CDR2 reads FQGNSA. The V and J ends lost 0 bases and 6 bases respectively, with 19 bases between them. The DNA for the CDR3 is TGTGCCAGCAGCTTAGCGCTTAGGGGGAGGGCGGGCGATACGCAGTATTTT. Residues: CASSLALRGRAGDTQYF.

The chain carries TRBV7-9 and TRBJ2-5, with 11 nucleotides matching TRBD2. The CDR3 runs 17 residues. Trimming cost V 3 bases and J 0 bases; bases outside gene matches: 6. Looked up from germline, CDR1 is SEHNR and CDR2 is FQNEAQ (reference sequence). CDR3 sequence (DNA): TGTGCCAGCAGCTTGGCCGGACTAGCGGGCCACCAAGAGACCCAGTACTTC. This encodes CASSLAGLAGHQETQYF.

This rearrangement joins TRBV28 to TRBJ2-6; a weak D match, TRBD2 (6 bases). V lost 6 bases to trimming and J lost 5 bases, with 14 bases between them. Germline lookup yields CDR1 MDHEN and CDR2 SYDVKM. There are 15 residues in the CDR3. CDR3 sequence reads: CASREGRLRANVLTF. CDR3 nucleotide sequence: TGTGCCAGCAGGGAGGGTCGTCTTAGGGCCAACGTCCTGACTTTC.